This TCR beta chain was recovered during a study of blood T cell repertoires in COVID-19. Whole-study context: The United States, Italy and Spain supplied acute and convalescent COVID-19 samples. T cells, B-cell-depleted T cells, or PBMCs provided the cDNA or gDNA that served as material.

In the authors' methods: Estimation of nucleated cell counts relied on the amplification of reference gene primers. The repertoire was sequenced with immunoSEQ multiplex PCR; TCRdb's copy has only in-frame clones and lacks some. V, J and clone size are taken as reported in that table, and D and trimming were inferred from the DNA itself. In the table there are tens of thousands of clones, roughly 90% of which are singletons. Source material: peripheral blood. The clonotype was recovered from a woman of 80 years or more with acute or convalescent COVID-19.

CDR3 DNA: TGCGCCAGCAGCCAAGATCGGTTAGCGGGCAGGGGCAATGAGCAGTTCTTC. Its protein product is CASSQDRLAGRGNEQFF. The rearrangement links TRBV4-3 to TRBJ2-1; tentative D call: TRBD2 (7 bases). This CDR3 is 17 amino acids long. The V end was cut by 0 bases, the J end by 6 bases, with 18 bases between. Germline V lookup: CDR1 LGHNA, CDR2 YSLEER.